Listed here are 9 T cell receptor beta chains from one sample, sequenced in a study of CD8 T cells in ankylosing spondylitis. Study outcomes and limitations: One TCR beta motif, made up of seven to nine highly homologous variants, appeared characteristic of ankylosing spondylitis blood.

MiXCR was run by TCRdb on the 5' RACE reads, yielding one entry per CDR3 protein. There are 130,000 or so distinct CDR3 sequences in the sample; 15% to 20% occur only once, and around a third lies in the top ten. No antigens are known for them. Sequenced sample: blood, either unsorted or a sorted T cell fraction (not recorded which). The receptor set was obtained from a male donor with ankylosing spondylitis.

The genes are TRBV28 and TRBJ2-4, with 8 bases aligning to TRBD1. V shed 2 bases and J 0 bases; nucleotides not matched to a gene: 6. The germline CDR1 and CDR2 sequences are MDHEN and SYDVKM. CDR3 length: 17 residues. The CDR3 loop reads CASSLVRQGLAKNIQYF. The CDR3 nucleotides are TGTGCCAGCAGTTTAGTTCGACAGGGGCTAGCCAAAAACATTCAGTACTTC. The full variable domain, in which reference TRBV28 and TRBJ2-4 provide the parts outside the CDR3, is DVKVTQSSRYLVKRTGEKVFLECVQDMDHENMFWYRQDPGLGLRLIYFSYDVKMKEKGDIPEGYSVSREKKERFSLILESASTNQTSMYLCASSLVRQGLAKNIQYFGAGTRLSVL.

This clonotype was counted only a few times. V and J are TRBV20-1 and TRBJ1-4, with TRBD1 as a possible D gene (5 bases). CDR3 length: 15 amino acids. The V end lost 0 bases, the J end lost 5 bases, and 13 bases lay between the germline ends. Germline CDR1 and CDR2: DFQATT and SNEGSKA (reference sequence). Written as DNA, the CDR3 is TGCAGTGCTAGAGATTTTTTGGGGGGGAATGAAAAACTGTTTTTT. This codes for CSARDFLGGNEKLFF.

This clonotype has only a few counts. The chain uses TRBV13 and TRBJ2-1; a possible D gene is TRBD1 (5 bases). Trimming took 4 bases from V and 8 from J, leaving 9 bases between them. The CDR3 is 12 amino acids. Germline V gene sequence: CDR1 PRHDT, CDR2 FYEKMQ (reference sequence). The DNA of the CDR3 is TGTGCCAGCAGCTGGGGCAGGGATGAGCAGTTCTTC. Encoded protein: CASSWGRDEQFF. Looking up the rest from reference TRBV13 and TRBJ2-1 gives the full variable domain: AAGVIQSPRHLIKEKRETATLKCYPIPRHDTVYWYQQGPGQDPQFLISFYEKMQSDKGSIPDRFSAQQFSDYHSELNMSSLELGDSALYFCASSWGRDEQFFGPGTRLTVL.

This chain links TRBV12-3 or TRBV12-4 with TRBJ1-1; D remains ambiguous. The CDR3 has 13 residues. V lost 3 bases, J lost 5 bases, and 10 bases lay in between. The CDR3 DNA reads as TGTGCCAGCAGTTTGGGCCCGGGAACTGAAGCTTTCTTT. Translated: CASSLGPGTEAFF.

This clonotype was counted a few times. The rearrangement links TRBV11-2 to TRBJ2-1; D not certain. This CDR3 has 17 residues. V was cut by 3 bases and J by 1 base, with 16 bases left in between. From germline, CDR1 is SGHAT and CDR2 FQNNGV. The CDR3 is CASSFNSAYVSYNEQFF. The CDR3 bases are TGTGCCAGCAGCTTCAACAGCGCTTACGTGTCCTACAATGAGCAGTTCTTC.

The chain couples TRBV10-2 to TRBJ2-1, with D maybe TRBD2 (6 bases). The CDR3 has 14 amino acids. V gave up 6 bases and J gave up 5 bases, with 14 bases separating them. The V gene's germline CDR1 is WSHSY and CDR2 SAAADI. The CDR3 DNA is TGCGCCAGCAGCGAGGCGGGACCACACAATGAGCAGTTCTTC. It is translated as CASSEAGPHNEQFF.

This clonotype was recorded a few times. J is TRBJ1-4 and V is TRBV6-1; 7 bases are shared with TRBD1. The CDR3 has 14 amino acids. Per the germline V gene, CDR1 is MNHNS and CDR2 is SASEGT. The junction had 8 bases not matched to a gene; V was cut back by 6 bases and J by 7 bases. The CDR3 nucleotides read TGTGCCAGCAGGGCCACAGGGGTTGGTGAAAAACTGTTTTTT. It specifies CASRATGVGEKLFF.

This clonotype was found many times. The chain uses TRBV4-3 and TRBJ2-7; no definite D call. Looked up from germline, CDR1 is LGHNA and CDR2 is YSLEER. The ends were cut back, 0 bases at V and 2 bases at J, with 5 bases in the middle. The CDR3 runs 13 residues. The CDR3 DNA is TGCGCCAGCAGCCAAGATACCACCTACGAGCAGTACTTC. It specifies CASSQDTTYEQYF.

The table lists this clonotype with a few counts. The chain carries TRBV4-1 and TRBJ1-5, with 7 positions matching TRBD1. Germline V CDR1 and CDR2: MGHRA, YSYEKL. With V trimmed by 0 bases and J by 5 bases, 1 base remained unmatched. The CDR3 consists of 14 residues. This CDR3 reads CASSQDRGDQPQHF. For the CDR3, the DNA is TGCGCCAGCAGCCAAGACAGGGGGGATCAGCCCCAGCATTTT.